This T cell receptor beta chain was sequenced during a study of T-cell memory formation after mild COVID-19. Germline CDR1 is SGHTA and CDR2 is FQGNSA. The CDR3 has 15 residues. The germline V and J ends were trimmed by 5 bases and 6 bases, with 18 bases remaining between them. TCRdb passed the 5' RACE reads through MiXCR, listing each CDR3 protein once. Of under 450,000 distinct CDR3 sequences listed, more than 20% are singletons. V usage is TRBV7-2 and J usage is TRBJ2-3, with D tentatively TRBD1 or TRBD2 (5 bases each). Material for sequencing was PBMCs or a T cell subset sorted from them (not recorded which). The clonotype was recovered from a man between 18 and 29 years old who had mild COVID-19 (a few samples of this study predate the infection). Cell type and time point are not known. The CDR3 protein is CASSPLRRDVDTQYF. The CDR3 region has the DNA TGTGCCAGCAGCCCCCTGCGCCGGGACGTGGATACGCAGTATTTT.